The 15 T cell receptor beta chains below all came from one sample that was sequenced in a study of blood T cell repertoires in COVID-19. Profiling relied on immunoSEQ multiplex PCR, and the TCRdb table lists in-frame clones only, not all of them. The table has about 97,000 clones, 81% seen once. Sequencing was carried out using peripheral blood. All receptors come from a man in his sixties with acute or convalescent COVID-19.

This chain joins TRBV7-3 and TRBJ2-5; D call uncertain. Trimming took off 0 bases at V and 5 bases at J, with 4 bases between the two ends. The germline V gene has CDR1 SGHTA and CDR2 FQGTGA. There are 12 residues in the CDR3. CDR3 sequence reads: CASSLTPETQYF. For the CDR3, the DNA is TGTGCCAGCAGCTTAACTCCGGAGACCCAGTACTTC.

In DNA, the CDR3 is TGTGCCAGCAGCGCAGCACATTGGACTTCTGGAAACACCATATATTTT. This encodes CASSAAHWTSGNTIYF. V is TRBV9 and J is TRBJ1-3; D unresolved. V lost 3 bases and J lost 1, with 14 bases in between. There are 16 residues in the CDR3. CDR1 is SGDLS, CDR2 YYNGEE, per germline.

Only one count was recorded for this clone. The chain employs TRBV10-1 and TRBJ1-1, with a tentative D call TRBD1 (6 bases). Germline V gene data show CDR1 as WNHNN and CDR2 as SYGVQD (reference sequence). The germline V and J ends were trimmed by 4 bases and 4 bases, with 13 bases remaining between them. The CDR3 is made up of 14 amino acids. The CDR3 spells CASSGQQGGTEAFF. The CDR3, as DNA: TGCGCCAGCAGTGGACAACAGGGTGGCACTGAAGCTTTCTTT.

The J gene is TRBJ2-3, the V gene TRBV9, with 9 bases fitting TRBD1. The germline V gene encodes CDR1 SGDLS and CDR2 YYNGEE. The V and J ends lost 3 bases and 6 bases, in that order; junction bases with no gene match: 8. This CDR3 spans 15 amino acids. CDR3 region: CASSAPGTGFDTQYF. The CDR3 bases are TGTGCCAGCAGCGCACCCGGGACAGGGTTTGATACGCAGTATTTT.

The chain joins TRBV5-6 to TRBJ1-4; 9 bases align to TRBD1. The V segment lost 3 bases and the J segment 4 bases; nucleotides outside the gene matches: 7. CDR1 is SGHDT and CDR2 is YYEEEE in the germline V gene. The CDR3 has 16 amino acids. The CDR3 loop is CASSSLRDRVNEKLFF. CDR3 in DNA: TGTGCCAGCAGCTCACTCCGGGACAGGGTTAATGAAAAACTGTTTTTT.

The chain has TRBV3-1 (or the pseudogene TRBV3-2) and TRBJ2-3, with TRBD1 as a possible D gene (5 bases). V was clipped by 0 bases and J by 2 bases, with 18 bases between them. CDR1 LGHDT and CDR2 YNNKEL come from the germline V gene (reference sequence). This CDR3 is 18 amino acids long. Here the CDR3 reads CASSQEAPLWGPTDTQYF. The CDR3 DNA is TGTGCCAGCAGCCAAGAGGCCCCGTTATGGGGCCCCACAGATACGCAGTATTTT.

This chain joins TRBV7-2 and TRBJ2-3, with 12 bases matching TRBD2. V lost 4 bases and J lost 5; bases outside the gene matches: 10. The CDR3 has 17 residues. The germline CDR1 and CDR2 sequences are SGHTA and FQGNSA. The CDR3 DNA reads as TGTGCCAGCAGCTCGATGGCTAGCGGGGGGGCCTTAGATACGCAGTATTTT. The encoded protein is CASSSMASGGALDTQYF.

Only a few counts were recorded for this clone. A much larger clonotype is one base distant, so this may be a read error. V is TRBV5-5 and J is TRBJ2-7; possible D gene TRBD1, 5 bases. The CDR3 sequence is 12 residues long. CDR1 is SGHKS and CDR2 is YYEKEE in the germline V gene (reference sequence). The V end lost 4 bases, the J end lost 3 bases, and 8 bases lay between the germline ends. CDR3 coding DNA: TGTGCCAGCAGCCCGACAGACTACGAGCAGTACTTC. The encoded protein is CASSPTDYEQYF.

The chain employs TRBV15 and TRBJ2-7, with 9 bases fitting TRBD2. Germline values: CDR1 LNHNV, CDR2 YYDKDF (reference sequence). This CDR3 contains 16 residues. Losses at the gene ends were 5 bases for V and 2 bases for J; bases not matched to a gene: 10. CDR3 DNA: TGTGCCACCAGCGGGGCGGGAGGGAGGGCCCCCTACGAGCAGTACTTC. This gives the protein CATSGAGGRAPYEQYF.

The V gene is TRBV4-1, the J gene TRBJ1-3; TRBD1 matches 8 bases. The length of the CDR3 is 17 residues. Germline CDR1 reads MGHRA; CDR2 reads YSYEKL. Trimming cost V 1 base and J 6 bases; bases outside gene matches: 11. The CDR3 bases are TGCGCCAGCAGCCAAGTGGCAGGGGGCGGATCTTTAAACACCATATATTTT. It encodes CASSQVAGGGSLNTIYF.

The genes are TRBV7-8 and TRBJ1-1; tentative D call: TRBD1 (5 bases). The germline CDR1 and CDR2 sequences are SGHVS and FQNEAQ. V was clipped by 2 bases and J by 5 bases, with 18 bases between them. The CDR3 sequence is 16 residues long. The CDR3 DNA follows: TGTGCCAGCAGCTTATGGGAATATGGCGGGGGAACTGAAGCTTTCTTT. This sequence encodes CASSLWEYGGGTEAFF.

This chain joins TRBV27 and TRBJ2-2; perhaps TRBD2 as D (6 bases). V was clipped by 4 bases and J by 6 bases, with 15 bases between them. The CDR3 is 15 residues long. From germline, CDR1 is MNHEY and CDR2 SMNVEV (reference sequence). The CDR3 DNA sequence: TGTGCCAGCAGTTGGGCGGACTACACCGCCGGGGAGCTGTTTTTT. Protein sequence: CASSWADYTAGELFF.

This clone was detected only once. This rearrangement joins TRBV10-3 to TRBJ1-5, with 7 bases aligning to TRBD1. Germline trimming cut 10 bases from V and 1 base from J; bases unmatched to any gene: 4. Looked up from germline, CDR1 is ENHRY and CDR2 is SYGVKD. The CDR3 extends over 13 amino acids. The CDR3 coding sequence is TGTGCCACCAGGGGGAGAAGCAATCAGCCCCAGCATTTT. Protein product: CATRGRSNQPQHF.

The rearrangement joins TRBV10-3 to TRBJ2-7, with D possibly matching TRBD1 (5 bases). V was clipped by 6 bases and J by 3 bases, with 9 bases between them. The CDR3 has 12 amino acids. Per germline, CDR1 ENHRY and CDR2 SYGVKD. The CDR3: CAISAQGYEQYF. The CDR3 DNA reads TGTGCCATCAGCGCCCAGGGCTACGAGCAGTACTTC.

The V call is TRBV21-1, the J call TRBJ2-2; TRBD1 is the table's D call and was not checked against the DNA. TRBV21-1 is listed as a pseudogene. The CDR3 is 17 residues long. The CDR3 DNA follows: TGTGCCAGCAGCAAAATGGAGGGACAGGGTTCGTCTGGGGAGCTGTTTTTT. Protein product: CASSKMEGQGSSGELFF.